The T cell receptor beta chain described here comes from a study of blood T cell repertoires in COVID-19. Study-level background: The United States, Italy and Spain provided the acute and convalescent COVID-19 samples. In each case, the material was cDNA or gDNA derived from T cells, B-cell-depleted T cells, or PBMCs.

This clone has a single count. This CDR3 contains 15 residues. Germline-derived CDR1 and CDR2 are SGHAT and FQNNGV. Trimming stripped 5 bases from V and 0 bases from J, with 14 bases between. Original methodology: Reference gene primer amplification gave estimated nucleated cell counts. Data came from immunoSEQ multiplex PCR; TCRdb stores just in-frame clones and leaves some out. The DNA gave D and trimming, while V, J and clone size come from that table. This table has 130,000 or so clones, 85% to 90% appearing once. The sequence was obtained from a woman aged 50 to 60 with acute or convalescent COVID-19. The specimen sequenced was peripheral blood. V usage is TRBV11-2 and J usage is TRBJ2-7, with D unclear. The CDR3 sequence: CASSLEAYRSYEQYF. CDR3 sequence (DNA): TGTGCCAGCAGCCTTGAGGCCTACCGCTCCTACGAGCAGTACTTC. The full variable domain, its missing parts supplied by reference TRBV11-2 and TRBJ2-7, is EAGVAQSPRYKIIEKRQSVAFWCNPISGHATLYWYQQILGQGPKLLIQFQNNGVVDDSQLPKDRFSAERLKGVDSTLKIQPAKLEDSAVYLCASSLEAYRSYEQYFGPGTRLTVT.